This TCR beta chain was sequenced in a study of shared clonotypes between healthy human individuals. About the study: CD4 naive and memory got three plates each, CD8 naive two, CD8 memory one. Findings and caveats of the study: Memory subsets generally showed smaller estimated richness than naive subsets did.

The CDR3 contains 12 residues. Trimming removed 2 bases at V and 5 bases at J, with 7 bases between. The germline CDR1 and CDR2 sequences are SGHTA and FQGNSA. Concerning this clone: Its antigen is currently unknown. This specimen includes other DNA sequences encoding the same CDR3.

Evenly divided among several immunoSEQ plates was the genomic DNA of each subset. Profiled with immunoSEQ multiplex PCR; TCRdb holds only in-frame clones, not every one. The repertoire holds 2 million to 2.5 million clones, just over 90% seen once, with 0.39% in the top ten. Sample: naive CD4+ T cells from PBMCs. The subset: CD45RA+ positively selected. The gene calls are TRBV7-2 and TRBJ2-7, with D possibly TRBD2 on 5 matching bases. The sequence was obtained from a man aged 18 to 35 in good health. Some clones in this sample may be carry-over from other donors' samples. The CDR3 reads CASSLMRDEQYF. The CDR3 DNA is TGTGCCAGCAGCTTAATGAGGGACGAGCAGTACTTC.